These T cell receptor beta chains were read from a single sample in a study of blood T cell repertoires in COVID-19. The protocol was immunoSEQ multiplex PCR, while the TCRdb copy is restricted to in-frame clones and leaves out a portion. The sample holds approximately 150,000 clones; around four fifths are singletons and the top ten take approximately 5.1%. The sequenced material came from PBMCs or T cells enriched from blood (not recorded which). The source is a man between 65 and 85 years old who had been exposed to COVID-19. Each CDR3 is given with its conserved first and last residue. D genes are given only for firm matches. Clone sizes are given selectively: once, few, many, or a class where the clone is expanded.

TRBV10-3	TRBJ1-6	-	12	TRBD1	TGTGCCATCAGTGGACAGGGACAACCCCTCCACTTT	CAISGQGQPLHF
TRBV27	TRBJ2-2	-	15	-	TGTGCCAGCAGTCCCCCCGGGGTCTCCCCCGGGGAGCTGTTTTTT	CASSPPGVSPGELFF
TRBV19	TRBJ2-2	-	14	TRBD2	TGTGCCAGTACCTGGGGGGGGTCCACCGGGGAGCTGTTTTTT	CASTWGGSTGELFF
TRBV18	TRBJ1-3	-	14	TRBD1	TGTGCCAGCTCACTCGACAGGGATGGAAACACCATATATTTT	CASSLDRDGNTIYF
TRBV5-8	TRBJ2-5	-	17	TRBD1	TGTGCCAGCAGCTTGGCCGGGGCAGGGGGCTCTAGGGAGACCCAGTACTTC	CASSLAGAGGSRETQYF
TRBV15	TRBJ2-5	-	15	-	TGTGCCACCAGCAGAGAGGGCTACCGGGGGGAGACCCAGTACTTC	CATSREGYRGETQYF
TRBV5-1	TRBJ2-1	-	18	TRBD2	TGCGCCAGCAGCTTGAGACTAGCGGGAGGCCCTTCGGGCAATGAGCAGTTCTTC	CASSLRLAGGPSGNEQFF
TRBV7-2	TRBJ1-2	-	16	-	TGTGCCAGCAGCTTAGGGGGTGGAGGCGTGAACTATGGCTACACCTTC	CASSLGGGGVNYGYTF
TRBV6-2/TRBV6-3	TRBJ1-4	-	15	TRBD1	TGTGCCAGCAGTGACCTTGACAGGGGAAGGGAAAAACTGTTTTTT	CASSDLDRGREKLFF
TRBV20-1	TRBJ2-3	-	11	-	TGCAGTGCTAGACTCCGGGACTGGCAGTATTTT	CSARLRDWQYF
TRBV27	TRBJ2-7	-	14	TRBD1	TGTGCCAGCAGGGACAGGGAGATCACCTACGAGCAGTACTTC	CASRDREITYEQYF
TRBV5-1	TRBJ1-1	few	14	TRBD1	TGCGCCAGCAGCCCGGAGACAGGGCGAGGTGAAGCTTTCTTT	CASSPETGRGEAFF
TRBV6-5	TRBJ1-5	-	15	TRBD1	TGTGCCCCAAGGGGGCAGGGGGCACGCAATCAGCCCCAGCATTTT	CAPRGQGARNQPQHF
TRBV2	TRBJ2-1	few	14	-	TGTGCCAGCAGTGAAGCATTAACAGTCTATGAGCAGTTCTTC	CASSEALTVYEQFF
TRBV2	TRBJ1-6	-	15	TRBD1	TGTGCCAGCAGCCGAAGACAGGGAGGAAATTCACCCCTCCACTTT	CASSRRQGGNSPLHF
TRBV28	TRBJ2-7	-	16	TRBD2	TGTGCCAGCAGAGGGGGTAGCGGGAGGGCCTCCTACGAGCAGTACTTC	CASRGGSGRASYEQYF
TRBV7-2	TRBJ2-3	-	14	TRBD1	TGTGCCAGCAGCCCCGACAGGGGGGGAGATACGCAGTATTTT	CASSPDRGGDTQYF
TRBV7-9	TRBJ2-3	-	15	-	TGTGCCAGCAGCCCCCCCAGGGGGGCCACAGATACGCAGTATTTT	CASSPPRGATDTQYF
TRBV25-1	TRBJ2-5	-	16	TRBD2	TGTGCCAGCAGTGCCCCGCGGGCGGGGGGGAGAGAGACCCAGTACTTC	CASSAPRAGGRETQYF
TRBV5-1	TRBJ2-2	-	16	-	TGCGCCAGCAGCTTGGGGCTAGCGACCAACACCGGGGAGCTGTTTTTT	CASSLGLATNTGELFF
TRBV4-3	TRBJ2-1	-	16	TRBD2	TGCGCCAGCAGCCAAGATGTCTCGGGACTAATGGGTGAGCAGTTCTTC	CASSQDVSGLMGEQFF
TRBV7-9	TRBJ2-4	-	13	-	TGTGCCAGCAGCGCATCGGACAGAAACATTCAGTACTTC	CASSASDRNIQYF
TRBV4-2	TRBJ1-3	-	13	-	TGTGCCAGCAGCCAAGAACAGGCCAACACCATATATTTT	CASSQEQANTIYF
TRBV9	TRBJ2-7	-	14	-	TGTGCCAGCAGCGTAGACCAGGCCCCCTACGAGCAGTACTTC	CASSVDQAPYEQYF
TRBV6-1	TRBJ1-1	-	15	-	TGTGCCAGCAGTGAAGCGCGGGGGTGGGGGACTGAAGCTTTCTTT	CASSEARGWGTEAFF
TRBV28	TRBJ2-7	-	16	TRBD1	TGTGCCAGCAGTTTTTCTCACGCGGACAGGGCCTACGAGCAGTACTTC	CASSFSHADRAYEQYF
TRBV2	TRBJ2-3	-	16	TRBD1	TGTGCCAGCAGAGAAAGACAGGGGACTAGCACAGATACGCAGTATTTT	CASRERQGTSTDTQYF
TRBV2	TRBJ2-1	-	19	TRBD2	TGTGCCAGCAGTGAAAAGCGGGAGGCCAGGTGGGGATCCTACAATGAGCAGTTCTTC	CASSEKREARWGSYNEQFF
TRBV7-6	TRBJ2-2	-	16	TRBD1	TGTGCCAGCAGCTTAGGGGGACAGGGAAACACCGGGGAGCTGTTTTTT	CASSLGGQGNTGELFF
TRBV6-2/TRBV6-3	TRBJ2-5	-	15	TRBD1	TGTGCCAGCAGCCCCGGGACAGGGAACCAAGAGACCCAGTACTTC	CASSPGTGNQETQYF
TRBV28	TRBJ2-4	-	15	TRBD2	TGTGCCAGCAGTCCCCGGACTAGCCGACCGAACATTCAGTACTTC	CASSPRTSRPNIQYF
TRBV19	TRBJ1-2	-	14	TRBD1	TGTGCCAGTAGTCCAGGACAGGGGAGCGGAGGCTACACCTTC	CASSPGQGSGGYTF
TRBV28	TRBJ1-5	-	16	TRBD1	TGTGCCAGCAGTTTAGCCAGGACAGGGAGTAATCAGCCCCAGCATTTT	CASSLARTGSNQPQHF
TRBV6-6	TRBJ1-1	-	12	-	TGTGCCAGCAGTGAGGTGAACACTGAAGCTTTCTTT	CASSEVNTEAFF
TRBV4-2	TRBJ1-2	-	18	TRBD1	TGTGCCAGCAGCCAAGCCTCGAGTTACTCCGACAGGGGCGGAGATAACACCTTC	CASSQASSYSDRGGDNTF